One and the same sample provided the 5 T cell receptor beta chains below, sequenced in a study of T-cell memory formation after mild COVID-19. TCRdb analysed the 5' RACE reads with MiXCR anew, one entry per CDR3 protein. The profile shows over 500,000 distinct CDR3 sequences, roughly 17% of them singletons. The sequencing sample was made of PBMCs or a T cell subset sorted from them (not recorded which). The receptors originated from an adult woman who had mild COVID-19 (a few samples of this study predate the infection). Cell type and time point are not known.

J is TRBJ2-5 and V is TRBV10-3; D gene ambiguous. The CDR3 sequence is 13 residues long. Trimming took 10 bases from V and 4 from J, leaving 16 bases between them. From germline, CDR1 is ENHRY and CDR2 SYGVKD. The CDR3 bases are TGTGCCACCATACACCGGATCGGAGAGACCCAGTACTTC. Translated, it gives CATIHRIGETQYF.

V and J are TRBV5-4 and TRBJ2-6; D might be TRBD2 (6 bases). V lost 1 base to trimming and J lost 0 bases, with 17 bases between them. This CDR3 is built from 19 residues. Germline-derived CDR1 and CDR2 are SGHNT and YYREEE (reference sequence). The CDR3, as DNA: TGTGCCAGCAGCTTGAGTGGGGGGTTTGTAGGCTCTGGGGCCAACGTCCTGACTTTC. It encodes CASSLSGGFVGSGANVLTF. The whole variable domain, remainder taken from reference TRBV5-4 and TRBJ2-6, is ETGVTQSPTHLIKTRGQQVTLRCSSQSGHNTVSWYQQALGQGPQFIFQYYREEENGRGNFPPRFSGLQFPNYSSELNVNALELDDSALYLCASSLSGGFVGSGANVLTFGAGSRLTVL.

V usage is TRBV19 and J usage is TRBJ1-1, with D maybe TRBD1 (5 bases). V was trimmed by 3 bases and J by 1 base, leaving 9 bases between them. The CDR3 is 14 amino acids. Germline V gene lookup returns CDR1 LNHDA and CDR2 SQIVND (reference sequence). CDR3 sequence (DNA): TGTGCCAGTAGTATGCGGGGGTGGAACACTGAAGCTTTCTTT. It codes for CASSMRGWNTEAFF.

This clonotype appeared a few times. The CDR3 DNA sequence: TGTGCCAGCAGCTTACAGGCTAGTGCAGATACGCAGTATTTT. Protein sequence: CASSLQASADTQYF. This chain links TRBV7-2 with TRBJ2-3; no firm D call. CDR3 length equals 14 residues. Trimming cost V 2 bases and J 4 bases, with 10 bases left between them. Germline CDR1 SGHTA, CDR2 FQGNSA. The whole variable domain, filled in from reference TRBV7-2 and TRBJ2-3, reads GAGVSQSPSNKVTEKGKDVELRCDPISGHTALYWYRQSLGQGLEFLIYFQGNSAPDKSGLPSDRFSAERTGGSVSTLTIQRTQQEDSAVYLCASSLQASADTQYFGPGTRLTVL.

This clonotype was seen more than once but under ten times. The rearrangement uses TRBV12-3 or TRBV12-4 and TRBJ2-1, with 9 bases lining up with TRBD2. The CDR3 consists of 14 residues. Trimming at V came to 5 bases and at J to 6 bases, leaving 5 bases not matched to a gene. The CDR3 DNA reads TGTGCCAGCAGTGGCGGGGGGGGATTCAATGAGCAGTTCTTC. Its translation is CASSGGGGFNEQFF.